A selection of T cell receptor beta chains follows, all from one sample in a study of Graves' ophthalmopathy and Graves' hyperthyroidism. TCRdb fed the multiplex PCR reads into MiXCR, producing one record per CDR3 protein. This sample yields 220,000 or so distinct CDR3 sequences, of which roughly 21% are seen a single time; roughly 44% belongs to the top ten. The sequenced material came from peripheral blood. The receptor set was obtained from a woman aged 45 to 65 with Graves' ophthalmopathy. The CDR3 runs from the conserved cysteine through the conserved F or W. D genes are given only for firm matches. The size entry is marked missing in some rows and otherwise reads once, few, many or a size class.

D	J	V	size	CDR3	DNA
NA	TRBJ2-5	TRBV28	many	CASAEETQYF	TGTGCCAGCGCTGAGGAGACCCAGTACTTC
NA	TRBJ1-2	TRBV6-4	many	CASSDRPNYGYTF	TGTGCCAGCAGTGACCGTCCTAACTATGGCTACACCTTC
TRBD1	TRBJ2-7	TRBV6-5	many	CASLRTGGLEEQYF	TGTGCCAGCCTTCGGACAGGGGGGTTGGAAGAGCAGTACTTC
TRBD1	TRBJ2-7	TRBV4-1	few	CASSPAPGQVEHEQYF	TGCGCCAGCAGCCCTGCCCCAGGACAGGTTGAGCACGAGCAGTACTTC
NA	TRBJ1-1	TRBV6-5	NA	CASSYLGGPVGEAFF	TGTGCCAGCAGTTACCTCGGAGGTCCGGTGGGTGAAGCTTTCTTT
TRBD1	TRBJ1-1	TRBV15	many	CATSAGTAAFF	TGTGCCACCAGCGCAGGGACAGCAGCTTTCTTT
NA	TRBJ2-2	TRBV24-1	NA	CATSDLHGRGELFF	TGTGCCACCAGTGATTTGCACGGGCGCGGGGAGCTGTTTTTT
TRBD2	TRBJ2-7	TRBV20-1	many	CSARGTSVPEQYF	TGCAGTGCTAGAGGGACTAGCGTCCCCGAGCAGTACTTC
NA	TRBJ2-7	TRBV6-5	many	CASSFTGISYEQYF	TGTGCCAGCAGCTTTACTGGAATCTCCTACGAGCAGTACTTC
NA	TRBJ1-6	TRBV19	many	CASNSRQQNSPLHF	TGTGCCAGTAATTCAAGACAGCAAAATTCACCCCTCCACTTT
TRBD1	TRBJ1-1	TRBV27	many	CASSLQGSNTEAFF	TGTGCCAGCAGTCTACAGGGGTCGAACACTGAAGCTTTCTTT
NA	TRBJ1-1	TRBV20-1	many	CSVLVRGFTEAFF	TGCAGTGTTCTAGTAAGGGGTTTCACTGAAGCTTTCTTT
NA	TRBJ2-7	TRBV20-1	many	CSSAGQGGEEQYF	TGCAGTTCGGCGGGGCAGGGCGGGGAGGAGCAGTACTTC
NA	TRBJ1-3	TRBV12-5	many	CASGFGSGNTIYF	TGTGCTAGTGGTTTTGGGTCTGGAAACACCATATATTTT
NA	TRBJ2-7	TRBV5-4	few	CASSPGSEGSYEQYF	TGTGCCAGCAGCCCCGGATCGGAGGGTTCCTACGAGCAGTACTTC
NA	TRBJ2-5	TRBV4-2	many	CASSQDRQKGETQYF	TGTGCCAGCAGCCAAGATCGGCAGAAAGGGGAGACCCAGTACTTC
TRBD2	TRBJ2-7	TRBV12-3/TRBV12-4	NA	CASSLHSGTSGRFYEQYF	TGTGCCAGCAGTTTACACTCCGGGACTAGCGGGAGGTTCTACGAGCAGTACTTC
NA	TRBJ1-1	TRBV6-5	NA	CASSYGSMGEAEAFF	TGTGCCAGCAGTTACGGTTCGATGGGGGAAGCTGAAGCTTTCTTT
NA	TRBJ2-7	TRBV6-1	many	CASTGRSSYEQYF	TGTGCCAGCACGGGCAGGAGCTCCTACGAGCAGTACTTC
TRBD1	TRBJ1-5	TRBV27	many	CASSSRTGIHQPQHF	TGTGCCAGCAGTTCAAGGACAGGGATTCATCAGCCCCAGCATTTT
NA	TRBJ1-3	TRBV7-2	many	CASSFRDESGNTIYF	TGTGCCAGCAGCTTCCGGGACGAATCTGGAAACACCATATATTTT
NA	TRBJ1-1	TRBV29-1	many	CSVGTGIEFAEAFF	TGCAGCGTCGGAACAGGGATCGAATTCGCTGAAGCTTTCTTT
NA	TRBJ1-2	TRBV30	many	CAWSRGGVNGYTF	TGTGCCTGGAGTAGGGGGGGGGTTAACGGCTACACCTTC
TRBD2	TRBJ2-7	TRBV20-1	many	CSARTSGTVSYEQYF	TGCAGTGCTAGGACTAGCGGGACGGTCTCCTACGAGCAGTACTTC
NA	TRBJ1-1	TRBV2	NA	CASSGTSDRLNTEAFF	TGTGCCAGCAGTGGGACATCCGACAGACTTAACACTGAAGCTTTCTTT
TRBD2	TRBJ2-7	TRBV6-2/TRBV6-3	many	CASSYSLTGTSGTYEQYF	TGTGCCAGCAGTTACTCTCTGACGGGGACTAGCGGGACATACGAGCAGTACTTC
TRBD1	TRBJ1-5	TRBV11-2	many	CASSLRTGGASNQPQHF	TGTGCCAGCAGCTTAAGGACAGGGGGCGCGAGCAATCAGCCCCAGCATTTT
TRBD2	TRBJ2-7	TRBV5-1	many	CASSSGLAGESSYEQYF	TGCGCCAGCAGCTCTGGACTAGCGGGAGAGAGCTCCTACGAGCAGTACTTC
NA	TRBJ1-1	TRBV15	many	CATSSLGTMNTEAFF	TGTGCCACCAGCAGTCTAGGGACTATGAACACTGAAGCTTTCTTT
NA	TRBJ1-4	TRBV4-1	few	CASSQDFTTVVATNEKLFF	TGCGCCAGCAGCCAAGATTTCACAACCGTAGTTGCAACTAATGAAAAACTGTTTTTT
NA	TRBJ1-1	TRBV25-1	NA	CASRRGDEAFF	TGTGCCAGTCGAAGGGGTGATGAAGCTTTCTTT
TRBD1	TRBJ1-1	TRBV6-5	many	CASSNRGLGNTEAFF	TGTGCCAGCAGCAACAGGGGGCTGGGGAACACTGAAGCTTTCTTT
TRBD1	TRBJ1-6	TRBV28	many	CASSYPGQDNSPLHF	TGTGCCAGCAGTTACCCGGGACAGGATAATTCACCCCTCCACTTT
NA	TRBJ2-4	TRBV12-3/TRBV12-4	many	CASSLYEGNIQYF	TGTGCCAGCAGTTTATATGAGGGAAACATTCAGTACTTC
TRBD1	TRBJ2-7	TRBV15	many	CATARDRGYEQYF	TGTGCCACCGCCCGGGACAGGGGCTACGAGCAGTACTTC
NA	TRBJ2-7	TRBV6-1	NA	CASKKLGRYEQYF	TGTGCCAGTAAGAAACTAGGGCGTTACGAGCAGTACTTC
TRBD1	TRBJ2-2	TRBV28	NA	CASSTGVGLSPGELFF	TGTGCCAGCAGTACAGGGGTTGGGCTTAGTCCCGGGGAGCTGTTTTTT
TRBD1	TRBJ2-7	TRBV29-1	many	CSGGQGATEQYF	TGCAGCGGGGGACAGGGGGCGACCGAGCAGTACTTC
NA	TRBJ1-2	TRBV28	NA	CASGNVPGHRGDYGYTF	TGTGCCAGTGGTAATGTCCCGGGACATCGGGGCGACTATGGCTACACCTTC
NA	TRBJ2-7	TRBV7-3	NA	CASSEQGGGSEQYF	TGTGCCAGCAGCGAACAGGGCGGGGGATCGGAGCAGTACTTC
NA	TRBJ1-6	TRBV4-1	many	CASSLNGGNNSPLHF	TGCGCCAGCAGCCTCAACGGAGGAAATAATTCACCCCTCCACTTT
NA	TRBJ2-7	TRBV20-1	many	CSARDRDFPFSEQYF	TGCAGTGCTAGAGATAGGGACTTCCCTTTTAGCGAGCAGTACTTC
NA	TRBJ1-2	TRBV28	many	CASSLLGLGYGYTF	TGTGCCAGCAGTTTATTGGGATTGGGCTATGGCTACACCTTC
TRBD1	TRBJ2-7	TRBV29-1	many	CSVQSDRGYEQYF	TGCAGCGTTCAAAGTGACAGGGGGTACGAGCAGTACTTC
NA	TRBJ1-2	TRBV6-5	many	CASIGQLGTMSYTF	TGTGCCAGCATCGGGCAGCTAGGTACTATGAGCTACACCTTC
TRBD2	TRBJ2-7	TRBV24-1	NA	CATSDRNLAASSYEQYF	TGTGCCACCAGTGATCGGAATCTAGCGGCGAGCTCCTACGAGCAGTACTTC
NA	TRBJ1-2	TRBV14	many	CASSHRPPRDGYTF	TGTGCCAGCAGCCACCGACCGCCCAGGGATGGCTACACCTTC